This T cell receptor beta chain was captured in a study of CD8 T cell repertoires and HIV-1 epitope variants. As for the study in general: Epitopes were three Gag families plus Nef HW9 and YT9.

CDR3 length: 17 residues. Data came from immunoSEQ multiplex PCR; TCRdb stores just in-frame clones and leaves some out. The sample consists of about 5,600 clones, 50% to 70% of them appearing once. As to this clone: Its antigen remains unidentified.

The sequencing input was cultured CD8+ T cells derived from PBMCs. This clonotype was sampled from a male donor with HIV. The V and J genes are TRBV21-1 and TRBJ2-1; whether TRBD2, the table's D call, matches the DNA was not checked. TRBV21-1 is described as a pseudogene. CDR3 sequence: CASGSILGGRALYEQFF. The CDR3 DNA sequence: TGTGCCAGCGGGAGCATACTAGGCGGGAGGGCCCTGTATGAGCAGTTCTTC.